The TCR beta chain under discussion was sequenced for a study of T cells in Graves' hyperthyroidism and ophthalmopathy. Findings and limits, study-wide: A 13 V-J signature model discriminated ophthalmopathy versus stable hyperthyroidism.

Across 18 months, stable Graves' hyperthyroidism was marked by no progression to ophthalmopathy. Patients having uncontrolled infection, another autoimmune disease, pregnancy or lactation were not included. From 8.5 to 10 ml of fresh peripheral blood, PBMCs were isolated. Amplified TCR beta CDR3 regions derived from RNA transcripts. First-round RT-PCR with HTBI primers amplified the TCR CDR3 region. TCRdb analysed the multiplex PCR reads with MiXCR anew, one entry per CDR3 protein. The data show around 440,000 distinct CDR3 sequences, 15% to 18% seen once. Comment on this clonotype: Its matching antigen is unknown.

Trimming removed 3 bases from V and 8 bases from J; junction bases left unmatched: 8. CDR3 size: 15 residues. Germline loops: CDR1 DFQATT, CDR2 SNEGSKA (reference sequence). Sequenced sample: blood. This chain connects TRBV20-1 to TRBJ2-1, with TRBD2 matching 12 bases. The sequence derives from a woman in her late teens or twenties with Graves' hyperthyroidism. The CDR3 region is CSARASGRATDEQFF. CDR3 in DNA: TGCAGTGCTAGGGCTAGCGGGAGGGCCACAGATGAGCAGTTCTTC.